This T cell receptor (beta chain) was identified during a study of shared clonotypes between healthy human individuals. It was across several immunoSEQ plates that each subset's genomic DNA was evenly split. Authors' methods: Filtering of immunoSEQ junctional sequences could not match full-length read filtering. Sequencing used immunoSEQ multiplex PCR; TCRdb keeps in-frame clones, though not all of them. V, J and clone size are those of that table, while D and trimming were read from the DNA. This sample has some 900,000 clones, with over 60% found just once. The germline V gene encodes CDR1 KGHSH and CDR2 LQKENI. With 9 bases removed from V and 2 bases from J, the gap between germline ends came to 10 bases. CDR3 length equals 13 residues.

This chain uses TRBV18 with TRBJ1-4; possibly TRBD1 for D (5 bases). The material sequenced was memory CD4+ T cells sorted from blood. The subset here: CD45RA-negative fraction. This receptor was taken from a man younger than 30 in good health. CDR3 loop: CASRQRTNEKLFF. The DNA of the CDR3 is TGTGCCAGTCGACAGCGGACTAATGAAAAACTGTTTTTT. Full variable domain (remainder filled in from reference TRBV18 and TRBJ1-4): NAGVMQNPRHLVRRRGQEARLRCSPMKGHSHVYWYRQLPEEGLKFMVYLQKENIIDESGMPKERFSAEFPKEGPSILRIQQVVRGDSAAYFCASRQRTNEKLFFGSGTQLSVL.